This passage covers 17 T cell receptor beta chains from one sample sequenced in a study of blood T cell repertoires in COVID-19. Sequencing was performed with immunoSEQ multiplex PCR; in TCRdb, only in-frame clones are kept and a portion is missing. The sample includes approximately 140,000 clones, around nine tenths of them seen just once. Source material: peripheral blood. The receptors stem from a woman aged 55 to 70 with acute or convalescent COVID-19.

CDR3: CASSSGLGTDTQYF. The DNA of the CDR3 is TGTGCCAGCAGCTCGGGACTGGGCACAGATACGCAGTATTTT. V usage is TRBV13 and J usage is TRBJ2-3; the D gene is possibly TRBD2 (6 bases). The germline CDR1 and CDR2 sequences are PRHDT and FYEKMQ (reference sequence). The ends were cut back, 4 bases at V and 1 base at J, with 9 bases in the middle. The length of the CDR3 is 14 residues. The full variable domain, in which reference TRBV13 and TRBJ2-3 provide the parts outside the CDR3, is AAGVIQSPRHLIKEKRETATLKCYPIPRHDTVYWYQQGPGQDPQFLISFYEKMQSDKGSIPDRFSAQQFSDYHSELNMSSLELGDSALYFCASSSGLGTDTQYFGPGTRLTVL.

This chain links TRBV9 with TRBJ1-4, with 9 bases lining up with TRBD1. Germline CDR1 SGDLS, CDR2 YYNGEE. V lost 0 bases and J lost 6; bases outside the gene matches: 6. The CDR3 is 16 amino acids. CDR3 DNA: TGTGCCAGCAGCGTAGCTACCGGGACAGGGTATGAAAAACTGTTTTTT. Translating it yields CASSVATGTGYEKLFF.

The chain employs TRBV10-3 and TRBJ1-2, with TRBD1 as a possible D gene (5 bases). The V gene lost 6 bases and the J gene lost 7 bases, with 12 bases spanning the gap. CDR1 and CDR2 (germline): ENHRY, SYGVKD. The CDR3 contains 12 residues. CDR3 protein: CAISLGEGGYTF. In DNA form, the CDR3 reads TGTGCCATCAGCCTAGGGGAGGGTGGCTACACCTTC.

The chain uses TRBV30 and TRBJ1-4; 7 nucleotides align to TRBD1. This CDR3 is built from 14 residues. V trimming: 4 bases; J trimming: 3 bases; junction bases outside the gene matches: 5. Per the germline V gene, CDR1 is GTSNPN and CDR2 is SVGIG (reference sequence). The CDR3 here is CAWKEGTANEKLFF. CDR3 in DNA: TGTGCCTGGAAGGAGGGGACAGCTAATGAAAAACTGTTTTTT.

CDR3 DNA sequence: TGTGCCTGCTCCGAAGCGGACCGGGGGACCCAGTACTTC. Translating gives CACSEADRGTQYF. The V and J genes are TRBV30 and TRBJ2-5; tentative D call: TRBD2 (5 bases). Germline assignment: CDR1 GTSNPN and CDR2 SVGIG (reference sequence). The V end lost 6 bases, the J end lost 7 bases, and 18 bases lay between the germline ends. The CDR3 runs 13 residues.

The chain uses TRBV25-1 and TRBJ2-1; 9 bases line up with TRBD1. This CDR3 spans 15 amino acids. With V trimmed by 3 bases and J by 7 bases, 7 bases remained unmatched. CDR1 and CDR2 (germline): MGHDK, SYGVNS. The CDR3 spells CASSDIQGANNEQFF. In DNA form, the CDR3 reads TGTGCCAGCAGTGACATACAGGGGGCGAATAATGAGCAGTTCTTC.

The rearrangement uses TRBV7-9 and TRBJ2-2; 7 nucleotides align to TRBD1. The CDR3 totals 13 residues. V trimming: 5 bases; J trimming: 5 bases; junction bases outside the gene matches: 2. The germline V gene has CDR1 SEHNR and CDR2 FQNEAQ (reference sequence). CDR3 loop: CASSKQGTGELFF. CDR3 DNA: TGTGCCAGCAGCAAACAGGGGACCGGGGAGCTGTTTTTT.

The rearrangement uses TRBV5-1 and TRBJ2-1; a weak D match, TRBD1 (5 bases). The CDR3 consists of 13 residues. The V and J ends lost 0 bases and 12 bases respectively, with 13 bases between them. The germline CDR1 and CDR2 sequences are SGHRS and YFSETQ. CDR3 sequence reads: CASSLEFQGWQFF. DNA for the CDR3: TGCGCCAGCAGCTTGGAATTTCAGGGCTGGCAGTTCTTC.

The V gene is TRBV5-5, the J gene TRBJ2-5, with D tentatively TRBD2 (5 bases). The CDR3 runs to 14 residues. Trimming left V 0 bases short and J 1 base short, with 7 bases between. Germline V gene lookup returns CDR1 SGHKS and CDR2 YYEKEE (reference sequence). In DNA, the CDR3 is TGTGCCAGCAGCTTGGCCGGGGTCCAAGAGACCCAGTACTTC. Residues: CASSLAGVQETQYF.

The rearrangement links TRBV10-3 to TRBJ2-5; tentative D call: TRBD2 (7 bases). This CDR3 is 14 amino acids long. Between the trimmed V and J ends, which lost 3 bases and 5 bases, there was a span of 13 bases. Germline V gene sequence: CDR1 ENHRY, CDR2 SYGVKD. The CDR3 spells CAISDSGGAETQYF. The CDR3 region has the DNA TGTGCCATCAGTGACTCGGGGGGCGCGGAGACCCAGTACTTC.

V usage is TRBV3-1 (or the pseudogene TRBV3-2) and J usage is TRBJ1-1; D remains ambiguous. Deletions cut 0 bases from V and 7 bases from J, with 9 bases between. The CDR3 has 13 residues. CDR1 is LGHDT, CDR2 YNNKEL, per germline (reference sequence). The CDR3: CASSQDLRSEAFF. CDR3 nucleotide sequence: TGTGCCAGCAGCCAAGATTTAAGGAGTGAAGCTTTCTTT.

V and J are TRBV19 and TRBJ1-5, with D perhaps TRBD1 (5 bases). CDR3 length: 16 amino acids. Germline values: CDR1 LNHDA, CDR2 SQIVND (reference sequence). V lost 1 base, J lost 3 bases, and 13 bases lay in between. This chain's CDR3 is CASSIVQGGYNQPQHF. The CDR3 region has the DNA TGTGCCAGTAGTATAGTCCAGGGCGGCTACAATCAGCCCCAGCATTTT.

This clone showed up just once. The chain employs TRBV11-2 and TRBJ1-2; 7 bases map to TRBD1. The CDR3 is 13 residues long. Germline V lookup: CDR1 SGHAT, CDR2 FQNNGV. V lost 5 bases, J lost 0 bases, and 0 bases stayed unmatched. CDR3 residues: CASSQGANYGYTF. CDR3 DNA: TGTGCCAGCAGCCAGGGGGCTAACTATGGCTACACCTTC.

The rearrangement links TRBV5-1 to TRBJ2-7, with 7 nucleotides matching TRBD1. The germline CDR1 and CDR2 sequences are SGHRS and YFSETQ. The CDR3 is 13 amino acids. The V and J ends lost 4 bases and 3 bases, in that order; junction bases with no gene match: 4. The DNA of the CDR3 is TGCGCCAGCAGCCTGGGACAGAACTACGAGCAGTACTTC. Its protein is CASSLGQNYEQYF.

V usage is TRBV7-8 and J usage is TRBJ1-5, with TRBD1 matching over 7 bases. After removal of 5 bases from V and 6 bases from J, the junction contained 7 bases not matched to a gene. Germline V gives CDR1 SGHVS, CDR2 FQNEAQ. CDR3 size: 14 residues. The CDR3 loop is CASSHRQGPQPQHF. The CDR3 region has the DNA TGTGCCAGCAGCCACAGACAGGGTCCTCAGCCCCAGCATTTT.

This clone was seen only a few times. This chain uses TRBV13 with TRBJ1-6, with D tentatively TRBD1 (5 bases). Trimming removed 6 bases from V and 10 bases from J, with 13 bases in between. This CDR3 is 13 amino acids long. Germline V gene sequence: CDR1 PRHDT, CDR2 FYEKMQ (reference sequence). The CDR3 sequence: CASRRTGESPLHF. CDR3 in DNA: TGTGCCAGCAGGAGAACAGGTGAATCACCCCTCCACTTT.

The V and J genes are TRBV7-9 and TRBJ2-2; 11 positions agree with TRBD2. Germline CDR1 and CDR2: SEHNR and FQNEAQ (reference sequence). Trimming cost V 6 bases and J 6 bases; bases outside gene matches: 12. CDR3 length: 17 amino acids. Here the CDR3 reads CASSRSGRALAAGELFF. CDR3 DNA: TGTGCCAGCAGTCGTAGCGGGAGGGCACTAGCTGCCGGGGAGCTGTTTTTT.